This T cell receptor (beta chain) was observed in a study of regulatory T cells in long-lasting Graves disease. About the study: Persistent cases were those of Graves' disease that involved over 5 years of antithyroid drugs with positive TSH receptor antibodies.

Building the TCR beta libraries relied on iRepertoire HTBI primers, and CDR3 regions underwent Arm-PCR. MiXCR was run by TCRdb on the multiplex PCR reads, yielding one entry per CDR3 protein. The table shows a few hundred thousand distinct CDR3 sequences, with more than 20% occurring only once. In germline, CDR1 is LNHDA, CDR2 SQIVND (reference sequence). The CDR3 loop spans 14 amino acids. The germline V and J ends were trimmed by 6 bases and 1 base, with 12 bases remaining between them. Noted time point: persistent/refractory GD, antithyroid drugs over 5 years with positive TRAb. PBMCs provided the RNA from which the TCR library was made.

The origin of this receptor is a woman aged 40-49 years with Graves disease. The material was peripheral blood mononuclear cells (PBMCs), obtained when the disease was refractory, from a patient treated with antithyroid drugs. The rearrangement uses TRBV19 and TRBJ1-1, with no clear D. The CDR3 nucleotides are TGTGCCAGTAGCCCAACCTCACAGAACACTGAAGCTTTCTTT. Translated, it gives CASSPTSQNTEAFF.